The following is a TCR beta chain sequence with its context. These data originate in a study of control samples from healthy donors and cancer patients. TCRdb's table, derived via immunoSEQ multiplex PCR, lists solely in-frame clones and lacks some. Here the sample spans roughly 100,000 clones, 80% to 95% being singletons. The CDR3 is 19 residues long. Germline values: CDR1 KGHSH, CDR2 LQKENI. The V and J ends lost 3 bases and 3 bases, in that order; junction bases with no gene match: 19. The sequenced sample was blood. The rearrangement uses TRBV18 and TRBJ1-1; 7 bases are a match to TRBD1. The TCR was taken from a human donor in good health. The donor label of this sample is uncertain. The CDR3 here is CASSPFRQGGGVRDTEAFF. The CDR3, as DNA: TGTGCCAGCTCACCCTTCAGACAGGGAGGAGGGGTAAGGGACACTGAAGCTTTCTTT.